A selection of T cell receptor beta chains follows, all from one sample in a study of CD8+CD57+ T cells in acquired aplastic anemia. Via MiXCR, TCRdb re-called the reads, giving one row per CDR3 protein. The sample records tens of thousands of distinct CDR3 sequences, 55% to 75% being singletons. The sample taken for sequencing was sorted CD4+, CD8+, or CD8+CD57+ T cells (not recorded which) from PBMCs. The receptors derive from a human donor with aplastic anemia. Both conserved end residues are part of each CDR3. The D gene is left open where the match is weak. Clone size appears in some rows only: once, few, many, or a class for an expanded clone.

TRBJ1-2 once . TRBV2 CASSEISYGYTF TGTGCCAGCAGTGAGATCAGCTATGGCTACACCTTC
TRBJ2-7 . . TRBV2 CASSAGYYEQYF TGTGCCAGCAGTGCGGGATATTACGAGCAGTACTTC
TRBJ1-4 few . TRBV30 CAWSISEKLFF TGTGCCTGGAGTATTTCAGAAAAACTGTTTTTT
TRBJ1-2 . TRBD1 TRBV29-1 CSVPGQGALGYTF TGCAGCGTGCCGGGACAGGGGGCCTTAGGCTACACCTTC
TRBJ2-3 . TRBD2 TRBV5-8 CASNSGSGDTQYF TGTGCCAGCAATAGCGGGAGTGGGGATACGCAGTATTTT
TRBJ1-1 . . TRBV7-2 CASSLQGPNEAFF TGTGCCAGCAGCTTACAGGGTCCAAATGAAGCTTTCTTT
TRBJ2-3 . TRBD2 TRBV2 CASSPGGLAGNTQYF TGTGCCAGCAGCCCTGGGGGACTAGCGGGGAATACGCAGTATTTT
TRBJ1-1 many . TRBV5-1 CASSLASEAFF TGCGCCAGCAGCTTGGCTTCAGAAGCTTTCTTT
TRBJ1-1 many . TRBV12-3/TRBV12-4 CASSLQSRHTEAFF TGTGCCAGCAGTCTCCAGAGTAGGCACACTGAAGCTTTCTTT
TRBJ2-5 . TRBD2 TRBV7-9 CASSELAGEETQYF TGTGCCAGCAGCGAGCTAGCGGGGGAGGAGACCCAGTACTTC
TRBJ2-7 once . TRBV15 CATSMLRGFEQYF TGTGCCACCAGCATGCTTAGGGGGTTCGAGCAGTACTTC
TRBJ1-2 . . TRBV5-1 CASSPEVSGDGYTF TGCGCCAGCAGCCCGGAGGTGTCGGGGGATGGCTACACCTTC
TRBJ2-5 . TRBD2 TRBV29-1 CSVSSGGKETQYF TGCAGCGTTTCTAGCGGGGGGAAGGAGACCCAGTACTTC
TRBJ1-2 . TRBD1 TRBV2 CASRDRGYGYTF TGTGCCAGCAGGGACAGGGGCTATGGCTACACCTTC
TRBJ2-7 few TRBD1 TRBV2 CASGGQGYEQYF TGTGCCAGCGGGGGACAGGGTTACGAGCAGTACTTC
TRBJ1-1 . . TRBV20-1 CSASLYTEAFF TGCAGTGCTAGTCTGTACACTGAAGCTTTCTTT
TRBJ2-5 . . TRBV5-6 CASSWTSRIQETQYF TGTGCCAGCAGCTGGACCTCTAGGATCCAAGAGACCCAGTACTTC
TRBJ1-4 . . TRBV3-1 CASSQDGGWTNEKLFF TGTGCCAGCAGCCAAGATGGGGGTTGGACTAATGAAAAACTGTTTTTT
TRBJ2-3 . TRBD2 TRBV20-1 CSARVPSGTTDTQYF TGCAGTGCTAGAGTCCCTAGCGGGACCACAGATACGCAGTATTTT
TRBJ2-5 . TRBD1 TRBV7-6 CASSLWDRQETQYF TGTGCCAGCAGCTTATGGGACAGGCAAGAGACCCAGTACTTC
TRBJ2-5 many . TRBV24-1 CATSWLETQYF TGTGCCACCAGTTGGTTAGAGACCCAGTACTTC
TRBJ2-3 . TRBD2 TRBV29-1 CSGSSGGDTDTQYF TGCAGCGGTTCTAGCGGGGGCGATACAGATACGCAGTATTTT
TRBJ2-7 . . TRBV5-4 CASSPGHSYEQYF TGTGCCAGCAGCCCGGGACACTCCTACGAGCAGTACTTC
TRBJ2-7 few TRBD2 TRBV20-1 CSARGRIDEQYF TGCAGTGCTCGCGGGAGGATCGACGAGCAGTACTTC
TRBJ2-7 . TRBD2 TRBV29-1 CSVELASGAYEQYF TGCAGCGTTGAACTGGCTAGCGGGGCCTACGAGCAGTACTTC
TRBJ2-1 . . TRBV10-3 CAISESLDPVYNEQFF TGTGCCATCAGTGAGAGCCTGGATCCAGTCTACAATGAGCAGTTCTTC
TRBJ2-2 . . TRBV29-1 CSAEQGANTGELFF TGCAGCGCGGAACAGGGAGCGAACACCGGGGAGCTGTTTTTT
TRBJ2-2 . TRBD2 TRBV20-1 CSAFSGRATGELFF TGCAGTGCCTTTAGCGGGAGGGCCACCGGGGAGCTGTTTTTT
TRBJ2-7 . . TRBV20-1 CSASGTHYEQYF TGCAGTGCTAGCGGGACACACTACGAGCAGTACTTC
TRBJ2-1 . . TRBV14 CASSQDLGGPYSYNEQFF TGTGCCAGCAGCCAAGATCTGGGCGGGCCCTACTCCTACAATGAGCAGTTCTTC
TRBJ1-2 . . TRBV2 CASSEILFDGYTF TGTGCCAGCAGTGAAATACTTTTTGATGGCTACACCTTC
TRBJ2-3 few . TRBV24-1 CATSDQTSSTDTQYF TGTGCCACCAGTGATCAGACGTCTAGCACAGATACGCAGTATTTT
TRBJ1-1 . TRBD1 TRBV7-8 CASSQDRVGAFF TGTGCCAGCAGCCAGGACAGGGTTGGAGCTTTCTTT
TRBJ2-6 . . TRBV6-4 CASSAGTPGASGANVLTF TGTGCCAGCAGTGCCGGGACCCCGGGGGCGTCTGGGGCCAACGTCCTGACTTTC
TRBJ1-5 . . TRBV19 CASSITDPQPQHF TGTGCCAGTAGTATCACAGACCCACAGCCCCAGCATTTT
TRBJ2-7 few . TRBV2 CASSVTNF TGTGCCAGCAGTGTCACGAACTTC
TRBJ2-3 . . TRBV24-1 CATGTRGTDTQYF TGTGCCACCGGCACCAGGGGCACAGATACGCAGTATTTT
TRBJ2-1 . . TRBV19 CASSPKTPLGDEQFF TGTGCCAGTAGTCCGAAGACACCCTTGGGAGATGAGCAGTTCTTC
TRBJ2-5 . . TRBV5-4 CASSLVTFQGEVRETQYF TGTGCCAGCAGCTTGGTTACGTTCCAGGGTGAGGTCCGAGAGACCCAGTACTTC
TRBJ2-7 . . TRBV2 CATRQSTTYEQYF TGTGCCACCCGACAGAGTACGACCTACGAGCAGTACTTC
TRBJ1-5 . . TRBV19 CASSTDLSAQHF TGTGCCAGTAGTACGGACCTATCGGCCCAGCATTTT
TRBJ2-7 . . TRBV10-1 CASSRSGADYEQYF TGCGCCAGCAGTCGATCAGGAGCCGACTACGAGCAGTACTTC
TRBJ1-1 once . TRBV6-5 CASSYGPTSEAFF TGTGCCAGCAGTTATGGTCCGACTTCTGAAGCTTTCTTT
TRBJ2-1 . TRBD2 TRBV11-2 CASSSTSGGKGNEQFF TGTGCCAGCAGCTCCACAAGCGGGGGGAAGGGCAATGAGCAGTTCTTC
TRBJ1-6 . TRBD1 TRBV9 CASSQARDRGNSPLHF TGTGCCAGCAGCCAAGCACGGGACAGGGGAAATTCACCCCTCCACTTT
TRBJ2-1 . . TRBV24-1 CATSDGPRQFF TGTGCCACCAGTGACGGCCCTCGGCAGTTCTTC
TRBJ1-1 . . TRBV29-1 CSASGTDYTEAFF TGCAGCGCCTCTGGGACGGATTACACTGAAGCTTTCTTT
TRBJ2-1 . . TRBV7-8 CASSGGTYNEQFF TGTGCCAGCAGCGGAGGGACGTACAATGAGCAGTTCTTC
TRBJ2-7 . . TRBV7-8 CASSFPGVYEQYF TGTGCCAGCAGCTTTCCAGGTGTGTACGAGCAGTACTTC
TRBJ2-6 . TRBD1 TRBV2 CASSAPGQGKSGANVLTF TGTGCCAGCAGCGCCCCGGGACAGGGAAAGTCTGGGGCCAACGTCCTGACTTTC
TRBJ2-3 many . TRBV2 CASSAGSGASTDTQYF TGTGCCAGCAGTGCCGGCAGCGGAGCTAGCACAGATACGCAGTATTTT
TRBJ2-5 . TRBD1 TRBV19 CASSVDREETQYF TGTGCCAGTAGTGTTGACAGGGAAGAGACCCAGTACTTC
TRBJ2-7 . TRBD1 TRBV10-2 CASSELGQGKGYEQYF TGCGCCAGCAGTGAGTTGGGACAGGGGAAGGGGTACGAGCAGTACTTC
TRBJ2-1 . . TRBV24-1 CATSRDTDNEQFF TGTGCCACCAGTCGGGACACTGACAATGAGCAGTTCTTC